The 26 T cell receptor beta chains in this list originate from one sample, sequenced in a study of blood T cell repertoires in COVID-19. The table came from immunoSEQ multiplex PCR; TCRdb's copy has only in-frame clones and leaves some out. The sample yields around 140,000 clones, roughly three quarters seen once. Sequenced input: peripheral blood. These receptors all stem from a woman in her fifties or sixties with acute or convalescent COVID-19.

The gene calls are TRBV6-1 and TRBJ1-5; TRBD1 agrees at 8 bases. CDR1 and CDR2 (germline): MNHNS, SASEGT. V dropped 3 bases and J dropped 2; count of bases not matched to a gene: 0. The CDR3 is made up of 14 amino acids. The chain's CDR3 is CASSETGGNQPQHF. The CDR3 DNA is TGTGCCAGCAGTGAGACAGGGGGCAATCAGCCCCAGCATTTT.

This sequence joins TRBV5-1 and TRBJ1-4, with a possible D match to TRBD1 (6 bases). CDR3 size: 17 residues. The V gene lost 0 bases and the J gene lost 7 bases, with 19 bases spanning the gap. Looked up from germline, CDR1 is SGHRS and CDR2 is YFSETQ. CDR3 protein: CASSLEPQGQGREKLFF. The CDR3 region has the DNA TGCGCCAGCAGCTTGGAACCACAGGGTCAGGGTCGTGAAAAACTGTTTTTT. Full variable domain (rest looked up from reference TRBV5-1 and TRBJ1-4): KAGVTQTPRYLIKTRGQQVTLSCSPISGHRSVSWYQQTPGQGLQFLFEYFSETQRNKGNFPGRFSGRQFSNSRSEMNVSTLELGDSALYLCASSLEPQGQGREKLFFGSGTQLSVL.

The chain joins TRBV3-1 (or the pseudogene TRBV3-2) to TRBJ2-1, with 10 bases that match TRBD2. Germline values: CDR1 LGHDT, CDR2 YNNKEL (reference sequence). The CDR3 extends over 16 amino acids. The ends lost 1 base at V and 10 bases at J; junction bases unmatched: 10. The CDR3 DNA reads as TGTGCCAGCAGCCAAGGTCGTCTAGCGGGAGTTCGGGAGCAGTTCTTC. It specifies CASSQGRLAGVREQFF.

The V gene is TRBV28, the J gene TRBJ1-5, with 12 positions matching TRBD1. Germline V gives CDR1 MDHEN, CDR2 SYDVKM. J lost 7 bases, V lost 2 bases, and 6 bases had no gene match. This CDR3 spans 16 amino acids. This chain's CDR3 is CASSLGTGGAFQPQHF. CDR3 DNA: TGTGCCAGCAGTTTAGGGACAGGGGGCGCCTTCCAGCCCCAGCATTTT.

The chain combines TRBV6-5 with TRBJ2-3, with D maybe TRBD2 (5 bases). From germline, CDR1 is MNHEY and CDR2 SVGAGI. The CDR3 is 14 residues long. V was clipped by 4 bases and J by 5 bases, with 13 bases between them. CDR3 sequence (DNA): TGTGCCAGCAGTTTCGGACTTGACGGAGATACGCAGTATTTT. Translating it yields CASSFGLDGDTQYF.

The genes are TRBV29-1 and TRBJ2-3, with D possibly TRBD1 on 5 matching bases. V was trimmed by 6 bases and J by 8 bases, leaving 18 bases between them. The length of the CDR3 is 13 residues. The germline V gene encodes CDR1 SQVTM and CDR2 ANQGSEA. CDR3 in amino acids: CSVSFTGLGTQYF. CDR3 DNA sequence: TGCAGCGTCAGCTTCACAGGTCTAGGTACGCAGTATTTT.

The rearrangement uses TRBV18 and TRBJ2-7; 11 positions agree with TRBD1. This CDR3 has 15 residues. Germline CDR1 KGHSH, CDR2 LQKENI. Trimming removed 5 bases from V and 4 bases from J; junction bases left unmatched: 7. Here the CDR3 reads CASSIPGTGGYEQYF. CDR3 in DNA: TGTGCCAGCTCAATCCCCGGGACAGGGGGATACGAGCAGTACTTC.

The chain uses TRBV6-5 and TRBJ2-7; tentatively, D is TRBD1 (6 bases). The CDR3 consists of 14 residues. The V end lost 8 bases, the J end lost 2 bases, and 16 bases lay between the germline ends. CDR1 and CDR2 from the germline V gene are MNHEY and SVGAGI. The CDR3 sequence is CASQLGDTTYEQYF. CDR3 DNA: TGTGCCAGCCAATTAGGGGACACCACCTACGAGCAGTACTTC.

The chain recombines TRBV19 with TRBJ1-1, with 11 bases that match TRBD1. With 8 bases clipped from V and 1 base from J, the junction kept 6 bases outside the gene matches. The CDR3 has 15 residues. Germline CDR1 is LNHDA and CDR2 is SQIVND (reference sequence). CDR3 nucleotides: TGTGCCAGTGGAGGACAGGGGGCGAGGAACACTGAAGCTTTCTTT. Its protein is CASGGQGARNTEAFF.

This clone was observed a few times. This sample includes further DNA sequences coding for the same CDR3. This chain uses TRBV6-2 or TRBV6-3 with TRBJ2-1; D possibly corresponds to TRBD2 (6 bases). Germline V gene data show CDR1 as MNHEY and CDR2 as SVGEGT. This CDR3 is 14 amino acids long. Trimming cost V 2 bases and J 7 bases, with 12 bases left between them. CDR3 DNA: TGTGCCAGCAGTTACCGACTAGGCGGTAATGAGCAGTTCTTC. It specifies CASSYRLGGNEQFF.

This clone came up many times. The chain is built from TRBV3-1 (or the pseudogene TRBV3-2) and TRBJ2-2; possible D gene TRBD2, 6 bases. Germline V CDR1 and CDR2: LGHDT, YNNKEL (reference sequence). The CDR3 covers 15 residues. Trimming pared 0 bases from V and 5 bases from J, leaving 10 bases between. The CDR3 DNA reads TGTGCCAGCAGCCAAGAGCCGGGAGCGACCGGGGAGCTGTTTTTT. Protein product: CASSQEPGATGELFF.

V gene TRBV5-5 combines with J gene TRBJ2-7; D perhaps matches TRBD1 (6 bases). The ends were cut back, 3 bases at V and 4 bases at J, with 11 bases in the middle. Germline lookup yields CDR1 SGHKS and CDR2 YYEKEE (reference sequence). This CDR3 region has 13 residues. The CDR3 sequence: CASSSPRGYEQYF. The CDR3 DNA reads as TGTGCCAGCAGCTCTCCCAGGGGATACGAGCAGTACTTC.

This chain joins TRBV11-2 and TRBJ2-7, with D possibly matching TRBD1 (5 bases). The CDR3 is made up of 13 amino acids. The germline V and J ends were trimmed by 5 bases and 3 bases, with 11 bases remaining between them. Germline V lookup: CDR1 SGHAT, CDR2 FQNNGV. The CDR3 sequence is CASSTGLFYEQYF. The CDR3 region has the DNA TGTGCCAGCAGCACAGGCTTATTCTACGAGCAGTACTTC.

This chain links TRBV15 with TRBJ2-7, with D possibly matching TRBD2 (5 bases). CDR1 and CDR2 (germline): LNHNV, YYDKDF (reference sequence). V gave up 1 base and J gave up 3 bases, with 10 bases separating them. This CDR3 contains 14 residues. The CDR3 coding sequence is TGTGCCACCAGCAGAGGGGCTAGCAGCTACGAGCAGTACTTC. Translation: CATSRGASSYEQYF.

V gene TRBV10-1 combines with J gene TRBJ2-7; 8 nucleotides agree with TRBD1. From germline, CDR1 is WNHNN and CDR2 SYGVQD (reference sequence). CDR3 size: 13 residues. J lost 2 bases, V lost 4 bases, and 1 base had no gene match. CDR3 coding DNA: TGCGCCAGCAGTGGGGACAGGACCTACGAGCAGTACTTC. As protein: CASSGDRTYEQYF.

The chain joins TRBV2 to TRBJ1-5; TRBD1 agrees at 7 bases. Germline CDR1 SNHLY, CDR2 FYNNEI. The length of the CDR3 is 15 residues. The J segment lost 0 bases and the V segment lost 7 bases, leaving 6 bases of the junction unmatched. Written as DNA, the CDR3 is TGTGCCAGCAAAGGGGGCCGCGGTAGCAATCAGCCCCAGCATTTT. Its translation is CASKGGRGSNQPQHF.

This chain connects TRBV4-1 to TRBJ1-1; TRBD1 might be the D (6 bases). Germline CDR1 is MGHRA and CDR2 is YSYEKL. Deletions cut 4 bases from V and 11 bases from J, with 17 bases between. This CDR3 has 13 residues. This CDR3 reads CASSPGGGLLAFF. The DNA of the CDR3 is TGCGCCAGCAGCCCAGGCGGGGGGCTTCTGGCTTTCTTT.

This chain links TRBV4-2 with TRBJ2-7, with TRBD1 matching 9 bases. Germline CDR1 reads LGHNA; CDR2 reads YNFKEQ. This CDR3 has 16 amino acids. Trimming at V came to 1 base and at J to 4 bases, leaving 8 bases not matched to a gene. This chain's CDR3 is CASSQGVQGARYEQYF. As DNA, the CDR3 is TGTGCCAGCAGCCAAGGGGTACAGGGGGCGCGGTACGAGCAGTACTTC.

CDR3 in amino acids: CASSLTPRAYEQYF. The CDR3 DNA is TGTGCCAGCAGCTTGACCCCTCGGGCCTACGAGCAGTACTTC. This chain uses TRBV5-6 with TRBJ2-7; D not certain. V was clipped by 1 base and J by 2 bases, with 10 bases between them. Germline CDR1 is SGHDT and CDR2 is YYEEEE. CDR3 size: 14 residues.

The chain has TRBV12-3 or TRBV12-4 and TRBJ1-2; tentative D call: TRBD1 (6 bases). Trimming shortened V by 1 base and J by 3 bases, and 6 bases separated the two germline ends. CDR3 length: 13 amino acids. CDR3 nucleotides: TGTGCCAGCAGTTTAGACAGGGACTATGGCTACACCTTC. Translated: CASSLDRDYGYTF.

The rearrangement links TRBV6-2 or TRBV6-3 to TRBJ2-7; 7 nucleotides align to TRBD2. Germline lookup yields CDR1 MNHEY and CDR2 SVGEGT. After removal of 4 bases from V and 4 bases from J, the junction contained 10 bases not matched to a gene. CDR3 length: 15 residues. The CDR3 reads CASSFLGEGQYEQYF. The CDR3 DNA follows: TGTGCCAGCAGTTTTTTGGGGGAGGGCCAATACGAGCAGTACTTC.

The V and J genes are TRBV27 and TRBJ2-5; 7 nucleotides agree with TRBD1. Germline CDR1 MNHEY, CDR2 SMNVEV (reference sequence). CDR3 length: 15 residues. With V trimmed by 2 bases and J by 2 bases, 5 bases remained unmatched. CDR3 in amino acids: CASSLGTDLQETQYF. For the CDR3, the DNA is TGTGCCAGCAGTTTAGGGACAGACTTACAAGAGACCCAGTACTTC.

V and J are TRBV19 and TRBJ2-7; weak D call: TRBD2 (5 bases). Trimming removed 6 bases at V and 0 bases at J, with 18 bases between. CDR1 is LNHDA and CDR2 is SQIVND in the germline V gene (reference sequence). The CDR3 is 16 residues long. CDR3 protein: CASSSGGRRASYEQYF. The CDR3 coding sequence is TGTGCCAGTAGCAGCGGCGGCCGCCGGGCCTCCTACGAGCAGTACTTC.

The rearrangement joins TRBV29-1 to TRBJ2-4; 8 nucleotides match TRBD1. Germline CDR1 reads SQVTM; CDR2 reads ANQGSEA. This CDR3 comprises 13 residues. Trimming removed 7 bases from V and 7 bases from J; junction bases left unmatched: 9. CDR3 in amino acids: CSGAPDRVNIQYF. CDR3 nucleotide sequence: TGCAGCGGGGCTCCGGACAGGGTGAACATTCAGTACTTC.

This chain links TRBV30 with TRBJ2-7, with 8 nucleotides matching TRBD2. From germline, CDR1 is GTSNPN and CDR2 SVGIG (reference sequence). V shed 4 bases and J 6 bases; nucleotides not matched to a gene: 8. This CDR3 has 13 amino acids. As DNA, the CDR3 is TGTGCCTGGACGCCGGGACTAGTCTTCGAGCAGTACTTC. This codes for CAWTPGLVFEQYF.

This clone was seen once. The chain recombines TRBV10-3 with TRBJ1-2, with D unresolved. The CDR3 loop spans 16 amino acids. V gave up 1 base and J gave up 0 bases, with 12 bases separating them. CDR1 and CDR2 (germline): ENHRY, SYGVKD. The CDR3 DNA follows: TGTGCCATCAGTGAGTTTGCAGGACTCCCTAACTATGGCTACACCTTC. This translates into CAISEFAGLPNYGYTF.